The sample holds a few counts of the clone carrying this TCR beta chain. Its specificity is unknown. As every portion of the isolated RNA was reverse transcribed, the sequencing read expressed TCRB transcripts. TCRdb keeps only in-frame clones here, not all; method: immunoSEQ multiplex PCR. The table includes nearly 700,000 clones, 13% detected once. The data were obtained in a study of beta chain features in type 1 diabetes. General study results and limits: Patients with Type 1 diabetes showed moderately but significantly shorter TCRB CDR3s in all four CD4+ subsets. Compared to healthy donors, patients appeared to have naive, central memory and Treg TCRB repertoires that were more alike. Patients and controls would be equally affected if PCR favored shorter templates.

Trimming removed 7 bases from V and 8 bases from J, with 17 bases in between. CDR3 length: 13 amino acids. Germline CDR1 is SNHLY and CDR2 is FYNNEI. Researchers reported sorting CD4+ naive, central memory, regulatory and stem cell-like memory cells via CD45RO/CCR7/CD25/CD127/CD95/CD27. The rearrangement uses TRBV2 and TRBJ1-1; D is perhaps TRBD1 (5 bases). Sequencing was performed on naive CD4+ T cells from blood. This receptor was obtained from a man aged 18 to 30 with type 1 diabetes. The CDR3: CASKGWQAEEAFF. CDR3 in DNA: TGTGCCAGCAAGGGGTGGCAGGCCGAAGAAGCTTTCTTT.